Shown below are 9 T cell receptor beta chains from a single sample sequenced in a study of beta chain features in type 1 diabetes. Antigens of these TCRs are unknown. Study findings and constraints: All four CD4+ subsets of Type 1 diabetes patients contained TCRB CDR3s that were moderately but significantly shorter.

Sequencing targeted expressed TCRB transcripts, as all isolated RNA had been reverse transcribed. Produced via immunoSEQ multiplex PCR; TCRdb's table is partial and in-frame only. The data show 150,000 to 200,000 clones, 6.5% to 10% seen once. Input material: central memory CD4+ T cells from blood. These receptors all come from a woman aged 18-29 years with type 1 diabetes.

This clone came up a few times. V usage is TRBV5-1 and J usage is TRBJ2-3; the D gene is possibly TRBD2 (6 bases). The CDR3 has 13 amino acids. V was cut by 5 bases and J by 2 bases, with 9 bases left in between. Germline loops: CDR1 SGHRS, CDR2 YFSETQ. The CDR3 region has the DNA TGCGCCAGCAGGCGGGACGACACAGATACGCAGTATTTT. Protein sequence: CASRRDDTDTQYF.

The rearrangement joins TRBV27 to TRBJ2-1; 8 nucleotides align to TRBD2. This CDR3 is 15 amino acids long. After removal of 6 bases from V and 8 bases from J, the junction contained 12 bases not matched to a gene. CDR1 is MNHEY, CDR2 SMNVEV, per germline (reference sequence). The CDR3 reads CASRTYGTRDYEQFF. The CDR3 nucleotides read TGTGCCAGCAGAACATACGGGACTAGGGATTATGAGCAGTTCTTC.

This clone turned up a few times. The chain carries TRBV14 and TRBJ2-3; D might be TRBD2 (5 bases). V was cut by 4 bases and J by 8 bases, with 7 bases left in between. The CDR3 covers 11 residues. Germline V gene lookup returns CDR1 SGHDN and CDR2 FVKESK. This CDR3 reads CASSLGATQYF. The CDR3 nucleotides read TGTGCCAGCAGCCTGGGAGCTACGCAGTATTTT.

This clone was detected a few times. CDR3 bases: TGTGCCAGCAGTCCCACCCCCTCGAGGAATGGCTACACCTTC. Its protein product is CASSPTPSRNGYTF. The gene calls are TRBV6-5 and TRBJ1-2; D call uncertain. The CDR3 totals 14 residues. Trimming shortened V by 5 bases and J by 6 bases, and 16 bases separated the two germline ends. Germline V lookup: CDR1 MNHEY, CDR2 SVGAGI.

This clone was detected only a few times. V and J are TRBV4-2 and TRBJ1-3; the D gene is possibly TRBD1 (5 bases). Germline assignment: CDR1 LGHNA and CDR2 YNFKEQ. CDR3 length: 18 residues. V was pared by 2 bases and J by 0 bases, with 17 bases between. The CDR3 DNA reads TGTGCCAGCAGCCAACCCGATACCCGGGGGGGCTCTGGAAACACCATATATTTT. Amino acid sequence: CASSQPDTRGGSGNTIYF.

The chain employs TRBV28 and TRBJ2-7; D not resolved. Germline values: CDR1 MDHEN, CDR2 SYDVKM. The CDR3 runs 11 residues. With 7 bases removed from V and 3 bases from J, the gap between germline ends came to 7 bases. The CDR3 reads CASNRNYEQYF. The CDR3 DNA reads as TGTGCCAGCAACAGAAACTACGAGCAGTACTTC. Full variable domain (missing parts from reference TRBV28 and TRBJ2-7): DVKVTQSSRYLVKRTGEKVFLECVQDMDHENMFWYRQDPGLGLRLIYFSYDVKMKEKGDIPEGYSVSREKKERFSLILESASTNQTSMYLCASNRNYEQYFGPGTRLTVT.

This clone came up a few times. The J gene is TRBJ2-2, the V gene TRBV10-3; D uncertain. V was pared by 4 bases and J by 6 bases, with 3 bases between. Looked up from germline, CDR1 is ENHRY and CDR2 is SYGVKD. This CDR3 comprises 11 residues. CDR3 nucleotides: TGTGCCATCAGTGGAGCCGGGGAGCTGTTTTTT. This sequence encodes CAISGAGELFF.

This clone was found a few times. The J gene is TRBJ1-4, the V gene TRBV7-9; the D gene is possibly TRBD1 (5 bases). The length of the CDR3 is 15 residues. The V end lost 1 base, the J end lost 6 bases, and 12 bases lay between the germline ends. Germline assignment: CDR1 SEHNR and CDR2 FQNEAQ (reference sequence). The CDR3 sequence is CASSLVGRGDEKLFF. The DNA of the CDR3 is TGTGCCAGCAGCTTAGTGGGAAGGGGTGATGAAAAACTGTTTTTT. The whole variable domain, filled in from reference TRBV7-9 and TRBJ1-4, reads DTGVSQNPRHKITKRGQNVTFRCDPISEHNRLYWYRQTLGQGPEFLTYFQNEAQLEKSRLLSDRFSAERPKGSFSTLEIQRTEQGDSAMYLCASSLVGRGDEKLFFGSGTQLSVL.

This clone was counted a few times. This chain uses TRBV11-3 with TRBJ2-7; unclear D gene. Trimming removed 3 bases from V and 3 bases from J, with 6 bases in between. From germline, CDR1 is SGHNT and CDR2 YENEEA. The length of the CDR3 is 12 residues. CDR3 amino acids: CASSFSDYEQYF. In DNA form, the CDR3 reads TGTGCCAGCAGCTTTAGTGACTACGAGCAGTACTTC. Drawing the rest from reference TRBV11-3 and TRBJ2-7, the complete variable domain is EAGVVQSPRYKIIEKKQPVAFWCNPISGHNTLYWYLQNLGQGPELLIRYENEEAVDDSQLPKDRFSAERLKGVDSTLKIQPAELGDSAVYLCASSFSDYEQYFGPGTRLTVT.